Each of the 14 T cell receptor beta chains below was sequenced from the same sample in a study of long-term antiretroviral therapy in people with HIV. A v3.0 immunoSEQ assay was performed at survey level. Using immunoSEQ multiplex PCR, the repertoire was profiled, and TCRdb retains in-frame clones only, with some absent. Here the sample spans just under 40,000 clones, approximately 86% being singletons. The input for sequencing was unsorted PBMCs, taken just before starting antiretroviral therapy. These receptor sequences come from a woman aged 18-29 years with HIV.

The chain joins TRBV7-3 to TRBJ2-3; 9 bases fit TRBD1. This CDR3 spans 15 amino acids. The ends lost 4 bases at V and 2 bases at J; junction bases unmatched: 4. In germline, CDR1 is SGHTA, CDR2 FQGTGA. In DNA, the CDR3 is TGTGCCAGCAGCTCGACAGGGGGGATCACAGATACGCAGTATTTT. Translated: CASSSTGGITDTQYF.

This clone was counted once. This chain links TRBV11-2 with TRBJ2-5, with a tentative D call TRBD2 (5 bases). CDR3 length: 13 residues. Trimming took off 1 base at V and 2 bases at J, with 5 bases between the two ends. Germline V gene sequence: CDR1 SGHAT, CDR2 FQNNGV. The DNA of the CDR3 is TGTGCCAGCAGCTTAGGGACTCAAGAGACCCAGTACTTC. Its protein product is CASSLGTQETQYF.

This sequence joins TRBV5-1 and TRBJ2-5; 7 bases are a match to TRBD1. The J segment lost 5 bases and the V segment lost 3 bases, leaving 10 bases of the junction unmatched. Germline V gene data show CDR1 as SGHRS and CDR2 as YFSETQ. CDR3 length equals 15 residues. The CDR3 nucleotides are TGCGCCAGCAGCTGGACAGGACCCAAGGGGGAGACCCAGTACTTC. This translates into CASSWTGPKGETQYF.

This clone was recorded a few times. The chain has TRBV5-1 and TRBJ2-6; possibly TRBD1 for D (6 bases). The CDR3 length is 15 residues. V dropped 5 bases and J dropped 0 bases, with 9 bases sitting between them. In germline, CDR1 is SGHRS, CDR2 YFSETQ. The CDR3 spells CASRDSLSGANVLTF. CDR3 bases: TGCGCCAGCAGGGACAGTCTCTCTGGGGCCAACGTCCTGACTTTC.

The chain has TRBV5-1 and TRBJ1-3; TRBD1 matches at 7 bases. V trimming: 0 bases; J trimming: 3 bases; junction bases outside the gene matches: 6. CDR1 is SGHRS and CDR2 is YFSETQ in the germline V gene. CDR3 length: 16 residues. The CDR3 coding sequence is TGCGCCAGCAGCTTGGCCTTCGACAGGGTTGGAAACACCATATATTTT. Translating it yields CASSLAFDRVGNTIYF.

V and J are TRBV10-3 and TRBJ1-1; possible D gene TRBD1, 6 bases. The ends were cut back, 8 bases at V and 1 base at J, with 23 bases in the middle. The CDR3 has 17 residues. In germline, CDR1 is ENHRY, CDR2 SYGVKD. CDR3 sequence: CAIGAEGTLHRNTEAFF. In DNA form, the CDR3 reads TGTGCCATCGGGGCGGAAGGGACACTTCATAGGAACACTGAAGCTTTCTTT.

The CDR3 DNA sequence: TGTGCCAGCAGCACAACCGGGACTTACTCCTACAATGAGCAGTTCTTC. Translating it yields CASSTTGTYSYNEQFF. This rearrangement joins TRBV13 to TRBJ2-1; D is perhaps TRBD2 (6 bases). Germline CDR1 PRHDT, CDR2 FYEKMQ (reference sequence). Trimming shortened V by 5 bases and J by 0 bases, and 14 bases separated the two germline ends. The CDR3 consists of 16 residues.

In its sample, this clone was seen once. The chain recombines TRBV6-5 with TRBJ1-1; tentatively, D is TRBD1 (6 bases). The V gene lost 6 bases and the J gene lost 5 bases, with 13 bases spanning the gap. This CDR3 is built from 13 residues. Germline V gene sequence: CDR1 MNHEY, CDR2 SVGAGI. For the CDR3, the DNA is TGTGCCAGCAGCCCCTACAGGGAAACTGAAGCTTTCTTT. It specifies CASSPYRETEAFF.

This rearrangement joins TRBV2 to TRBJ1-5; D uncertain. The germline V and J ends were trimmed by 8 bases and 0 bases, with 11 bases remaining between them. CDR3 length: 14 amino acids. CDR1 is SNHLY and CDR2 is FYNNEI in the germline V gene. The CDR3 DNA is TGTGCCAGCGTCTTCGAGGGTAGCAATCAGCCCCAGCATTTT. Translation: CASVFEGSNQPQHF. The whole variable domain, remainder taken from reference TRBV2 and TRBJ1-5, is EPEVTQTPSHQVTQMGQEVILRCVPISNHLYFYWYRQILGQKVEFLVSFYNNEISEKSEIFDDQFSVERPDGSNFTLKIRSTKLEDSAMYFCASVFEGSNQPQHFGDGTRLSIL.

V gene TRBV10-3 combines with J gene TRBJ2-3; 7 bases match TRBD2. CDR1 and CDR2 (germline): ENHRY, SYGVKD. This CDR3 spans 15 amino acids. With V trimmed by 7 bases and J by 2 bases, 9 bases remained unmatched. The CDR3 loop is CAINNQREHTDTQYF. The CDR3 region has the DNA TGTGCCATCAATAACCAGCGGGAACACACAGATACGCAGTATTTT.

The chain recombines TRBV10-3 with TRBJ2-5; 15 nucleotides agree with TRBD2. Losses at the gene ends were 6 bases for V and 0 bases for J; bases not matched to a gene: 5. The length of the CDR3 is 17 residues. The germline CDR1 and CDR2 sequences are ENHRY and SYGVKD. In DNA, the CDR3 is TGTGCCATCAGCGCCGGGACTAGCGGGGGGAACCAAGAGACCCAGTACTTC. It codes for CAISAGTSGGNQETQYF.

Only a few counts were recorded for this clone. The rearrangement uses TRBV6-6 and TRBJ2-1, with D perhaps TRBD2 (5 bases). The length of the CDR3 is 12 residues. Between the trimmed V and J ends, which lost 7 bases and 8 bases, there was a span of 12 bases. Germline CDR1 and CDR2: MNHNY and SVGAGI (reference sequence). CDR3 DNA sequence: TGTGCCAGCACATTCGGCGGGCATGAGCAGTTCTTC. Its translation is CASTFGGHEQFF.

This clone is labeled medium-sized (0.01 to 0.1%). The V call is TRBV19, the J call TRBJ2-7; no firm D call. Trimming shortened V by 3 bases and J by 0 bases, and 9 bases separated the two germline ends. Germline CDR1 LNHDA, CDR2 SQIVND (reference sequence). This CDR3 spans 14 amino acids. This CDR3 reads CASSMHPSSYEQYF. CDR3 in DNA: TGTGCCAGTAGTATGCACCCCAGCTCCTACGAGCAGTACTTC.

The chain carries TRBV5-1 and TRBJ1-5; D unclear. V was shortened by 0 bases and J by 3 bases, with 4 bases between the two germline ends. CDR1 is SGHRS and CDR2 is YFSETQ in the germline V gene. The CDR3 length is 13 residues. The CDR3 nucleotides are TGCGCCAGCAGCTTGGCACCCAATCAGCCCCAGCATTTT. It yields the protein CASSLAPNQPQHF. The full variable domain, completed using reference TRBV5-1 and TRBJ1-5, is KAGVTQTPRYLIKTRGQQVTLSCSPISGHRSVSWYQQTPGQGLQFLFEYFSETQRNKGNFPGRFSGRQFSNSRSEMNVSTLELGDSALYLCASSLAPNQPQHFGDGTRLSIL.